The present T cell receptor beta chain was sequenced within a study of vaccination and CD4 T cells after COVID-19. Across the study: Two of the convalescents were Hispanic, and convalescents were six males and four females.

The Oncomine TCR Beta short-read assay sequenced DNA from cultured CD4+ T cells. Genomic DNA was extracted from cultured CD4+ T cells. Using its own MiXCR run on the PCR reads, TCRdb lists one record per CDR3 protein. This repertoire shows more than 7,500 distinct CDR3 sequences, approximately 51% found once; its top ten account for about a sixth. Treatment denoted: roughly ten-day PBMC culture with coronavirus spike peptide pools or control peptides (ViraFEST assay). After roughly ten days of culture, CD4+ T cells were negatively selected. This clonotype was detected a few times. Antigen: not known. Notes on the study in general: Median SARS-CoV-2-reactive clonotype numbers went up from around 20 to 38, but not significantly.

Germline CDR1 reads MNHGY; CDR2 reads SVAAGI. This CDR3 is built from 16 residues. V lost 5 bases to trimming and J lost 2 bases; unmatched junction nucleotides: 7. Input material: CD4+ T cells from blood, cultured in vitro. The clonotype was recovered from a human donor who had recovered from COVID-19. The chain uses TRBV6-9 and TRBJ1-2; 11 nucleotides line up with TRBD1. The CDR3 DNA follows: TGTGCCAGCAGTCGGGACAGGGGGAAGGGGAACTATGGCTACACCTTC. Translated, it gives CASSRDRGKGNYGYTF.